This TCR beta chain was sequenced during a study of blood T cell repertoires in COVID-19. Germline loops: CDR1 SGDLS, CDR2 YYNGEE. Between the trimmed V and J ends, which lost 2 bases and 3 bases, there was a span of 8 bases. The CDR3 contains 13 residues. The repertoire was sequenced with immunoSEQ multiplex PCR; TCRdb's copy has only in-frame clones and lacks some. The sample includes about 82,000 clones, just under 80% of them seen just once. This TCR came from a man aged 55 to 69 with COVID-19, enrolled during active disease. The sample comprised peripheral blood. The gene calls are TRBV9 and TRBJ1-2, with D possibly matching TRBD1 (5 bases). CDR3 protein: CASSVDSYYGYTF. Here the CDR3 DNA reads TGTGCCAGCAGCGTCGACAGTTACTATGGCTACACCTTC.